The clone carrying this T cell receptor (beta chain) has more than one count but fewer than ten. The ends were cut back, 2 bases at V and 7 bases at J, with 12 bases in the middle. Germline V gene data show CDR1 as DFQATT and CDR2 as SNEGSKA (reference sequence). The CDR3 contains 14 residues. The sample is drawn from a study of glioma-infiltrating T cells. Amplification of TCR alpha and beta CDR3 regions from RNA used iRepertoire nested multiplex PCR. One entry per CDR3 protein, called by TCRdb with MiXCR from the multiplex PCR reads. This sample has approximately 130,000 distinct CDR3 sequences, with 24% found just once.

Source material: glioma tissue, nonneoplastic brain tissue, or PBMCs (not recorded which). The TCR originated in a human donor with low-grade glioma or glioblastoma, undergoing nonglioma brain surgery, or in good health (not recorded which). The chain links TRBV20-1 to TRBJ1-6; possible D gene TRBD1, 6 bases. CDR3 sequence (DNA): TGCAGTGCTAGAACAGGGAATAGAAATTCACCCCTCCACTTT. Amino acid sequence: CSARTGNRNSPLHF.